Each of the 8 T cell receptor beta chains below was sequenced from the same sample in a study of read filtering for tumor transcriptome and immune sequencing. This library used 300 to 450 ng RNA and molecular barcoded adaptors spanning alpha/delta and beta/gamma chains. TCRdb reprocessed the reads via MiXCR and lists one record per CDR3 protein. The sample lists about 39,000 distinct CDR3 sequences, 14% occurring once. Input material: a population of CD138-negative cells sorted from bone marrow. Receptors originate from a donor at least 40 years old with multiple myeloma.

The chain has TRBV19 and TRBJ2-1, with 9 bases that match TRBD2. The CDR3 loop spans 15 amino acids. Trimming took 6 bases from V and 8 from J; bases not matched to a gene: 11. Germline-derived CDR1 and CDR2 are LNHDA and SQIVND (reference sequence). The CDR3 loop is CASSSPSGNRYEQFF. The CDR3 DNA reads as TGTGCCAGTAGCTCGCCTAGCGGGAACCGATATGAGCAGTTCTTC.

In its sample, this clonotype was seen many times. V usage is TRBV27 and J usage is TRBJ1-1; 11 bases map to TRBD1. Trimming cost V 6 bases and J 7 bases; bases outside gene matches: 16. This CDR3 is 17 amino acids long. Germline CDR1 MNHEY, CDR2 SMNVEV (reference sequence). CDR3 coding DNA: TGTGCCAGCAGCAAACTCCGGGACAGGGGGGGAGCGGGTGAAGCTTTCTTT. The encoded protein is CASSKLRDRGGAGEAFF.

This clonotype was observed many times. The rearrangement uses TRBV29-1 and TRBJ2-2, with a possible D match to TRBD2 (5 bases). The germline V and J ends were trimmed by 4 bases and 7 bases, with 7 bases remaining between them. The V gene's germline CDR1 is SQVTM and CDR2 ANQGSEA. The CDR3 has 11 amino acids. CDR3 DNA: TGCAGCGTTGGTCGGGGCGGGGAGCTGTTTTTT. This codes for CSVGRGGELFF.

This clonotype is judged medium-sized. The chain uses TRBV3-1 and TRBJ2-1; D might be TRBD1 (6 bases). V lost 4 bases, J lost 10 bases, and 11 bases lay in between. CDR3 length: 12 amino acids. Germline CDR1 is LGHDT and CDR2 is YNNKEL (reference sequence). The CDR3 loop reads CASSRGQLEQFF. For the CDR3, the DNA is TGTGCCAGCAGCCGGGGGCAGTTGGAGCAGTTCTTC.

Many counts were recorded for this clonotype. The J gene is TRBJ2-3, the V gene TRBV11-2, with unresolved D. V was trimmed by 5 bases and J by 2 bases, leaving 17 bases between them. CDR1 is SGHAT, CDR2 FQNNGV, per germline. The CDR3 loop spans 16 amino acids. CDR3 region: CASSTPLPGATDTQYF. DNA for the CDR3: TGTGCCAGCAGCACCCCCCTCCCCGGTGCCACAGATACGCAGTATTTT.

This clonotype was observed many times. The CDR3 DNA reads as TGCGCCAGCAGCGCACGGACTAGCGGGAGTAGGGGTGGAGAGACCCAGTACTTC. This codes for CASSARTSGSRGGETQYF. This chain joins TRBV5-1 and TRBJ2-5; 13 bases line up with TRBD2. This CDR3 is built from 18 residues. The germline V gene has CDR1 SGHRS and CDR2 YFSETQ. V shed 4 bases, J shed 4 bases, and the junction held 13 bases outside the gene matches.

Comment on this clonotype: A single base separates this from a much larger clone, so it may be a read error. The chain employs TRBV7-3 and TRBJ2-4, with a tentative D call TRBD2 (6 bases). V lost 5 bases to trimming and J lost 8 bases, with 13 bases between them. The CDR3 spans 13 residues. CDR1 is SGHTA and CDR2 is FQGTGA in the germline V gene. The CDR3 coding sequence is TGTGCCAGCAGCGAAACCGGGACTGACATTCAGTACTTC. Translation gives CASSETGTDIQYF.

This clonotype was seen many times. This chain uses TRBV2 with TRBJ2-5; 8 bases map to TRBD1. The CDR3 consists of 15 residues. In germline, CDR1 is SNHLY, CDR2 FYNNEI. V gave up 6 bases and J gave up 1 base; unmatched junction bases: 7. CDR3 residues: CASRKQGVAQETQYF. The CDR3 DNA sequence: TGTGCCAGCAGAAAACAGGGGGTCGCCCAAGAGACCCAGTACTTC.